These 30 T cell receptor beta chains came from one sample sequenced in a study of OX40 agonist ivuxolimab in advanced cancers. Measured with immunoSEQ multiplex PCR; TCRdb has only the in-frame clones, and not every one. This table holds 55,000 to 75,000 clones, around 87% found once. The sequences come from CD4+ or CD8+ T cells sorted from blood, collected in a trial of the OX40 agonist ivuxolimab. The receptor source for this set is an adult with an advanced solid tumor such as melanoma, head and neck, liver or kidney cancer.

This clone turned up a few times. The V call is TRBV11-1, the J call TRBJ1-1; 7 bases are shared with TRBD1. The CDR3 is 14 amino acids. Germline CDR1 and CDR2: SGHAT and FQDESV (reference sequence). The J segment lost 4 bases and the V segment lost 5 bases, leaving 7 bases of the junction unmatched. The CDR3 sequence: CASSGGTVSTEAFF. The CDR3 region has the DNA TGTGCCAGCAGCGGAGGGACAGTGAGCACTGAAGCTTTCTTT.

V gene TRBV5-1 combines with J gene TRBJ2-1; 7 bases are shared with TRBD2. CDR1 and CDR2 (germline): SGHRS, YFSETQ. J gave up 5 bases and V 4 bases, and 9 bases lay outside the gene matches. There are 15 residues in the CDR3. The chain's CDR3 is CASSVTSGVNNEQFF. The CDR3, as DNA: TGCGCCAGCAGCGTTACGAGCGGGGTTAACAATGAGCAGTTCTTC.

The gene calls are TRBV5-4 and TRBJ1-4; D might be TRBD1 (5 bases). The V gene's germline CDR1 is SGHNT and CDR2 YYREEE (reference sequence). This CDR3 contains 16 residues. Trimming stripped 3 bases from V and 7 bases from J, with 19 bases between. The chain's CDR3 is CASSWGPVDGVEKLFF. CDR3 coding DNA: TGTGCCAGCAGCTGGGGACCGGTAGACGGGGTTGAAAAACTGTTTTTT.

The chain combines TRBV19 with TRBJ2-7, with TRBD1 matching 7 bases. The ends lost 4 bases at V and 2 bases at J; junction bases unmatched: 2. The CDR3 runs 13 residues. Germline CDR1 and CDR2: LNHDA and SQIVND (reference sequence). The CDR3 loop reads CASSTGQTYEQYF. The DNA for the CDR3 is TGTGCCAGTAGTACGGGACAGACCTACGAGCAGTACTTC.

The chain recombines TRBV28 with TRBJ2-3; 10 nucleotides align to TRBD2. Germline CDR1 reads MDHEN; CDR2 reads SYDVKM. V lost 7 bases to trimming and J lost 4 bases; unmatched junction nucleotides: 14. The CDR3 length is 17 residues. The CDR3 sequence: CASIKLVGLAGADTQYF. CDR3 DNA: TGTGCCAGCATCAAGTTGGTAGGGCTAGCGGGAGCAGATACGCAGTATTTT.

The rearrangement joins TRBV7-2 to TRBJ2-7; tentative D call: TRBD2 (5 bases). The CDR3 length is 15 residues. V was clipped by 3 bases and J by 1 base, with 13 bases between them. The germline gives CDR1 SGHTA, CDR2 FQGNSA. CDR3 coding DNA: TGTGCCAGCAGCTTTTCGGGATTTGGGTCCTACGAGCAGTACTTC. As protein: CASSFSGFGSYEQYF. The variable domain in full, with the rest retrieved from reference TRBV7-2 and TRBJ2-7, is GAGVSQSPSNKVTEKGKDVELRCDPISGHTALYWYRQSLGQGLEFLIYFQGNSAPDKSGLPSDRFSAERTGGSVSTLTIQRTQQEDSAVYLCASSFSGFGSYEQYFGPGTRLTVT.

This clone appeared once. This chain connects TRBV19 to TRBJ2-3, with 8 bases aligning to TRBD1. Germline V gene sequence: CDR1 LNHDA, CDR2 SQIVND (reference sequence). Trimming at V came to 4 bases and at J to 6 bases, leaving 6 bases not matched to a gene. CDR3 length: 14 amino acids. The CDR3 nucleotides are TGTGCCAGTAGTAAGGACAGGGTAGTTGATACGCAGTATTTT. Protein product: CASSKDRVVDTQYF.

The gene calls are TRBV6-5 and TRBJ1-2, with D unclear. This CDR3 is 13 amino acids long. CDR1 is MNHEY and CDR2 is SVGAGI in the germline V gene. The ends were cut back, 7 bases at V and 1 base at J, with 10 bases in the middle. The CDR3 coding sequence is TGTGCCAGCACCGAGCGATATAACTATGGCTACACCTTC. It codes for CASTERYNYGYTF.

The rearrangement joins TRBV10-3 to TRBJ2-1; D perhaps matches TRBD1 (6 bases). V was cut by 2 bases and J by 7 bases, with 15 bases left in between. CDR1 is ENHRY, CDR2 SYGVKD, per germline. The CDR3 has 15 residues. CDR3 residues: CAISEQYNTGNEQFF. As DNA, the CDR3 is TGTGCCATCAGTGAGCAATACAATACAGGGAATGAGCAGTTCTTC.

This chain links TRBV7-9 with TRBJ2-5, with unresolved D. This CDR3 spans 14 amino acids. Germline loops: CDR1 SEHNR, CDR2 FQNEAQ (reference sequence). V was trimmed by 5 bases and J by 3 bases, leaving 13 bases between them. CDR3 in amino acids: CASSPPSAEETQYF. Here the CDR3 DNA reads TGTGCCAGCAGCCCCCCCTCGGCAGAAGAGACCCAGTACTTC.

The rearrangement links TRBV6-1 to TRBJ2-7, with D perhaps matching TRBD1 (6 bases). The CDR3 has 15 amino acids. V lost 2 bases to trimming and J lost 3 bases, with 14 bases between them. Germline CDR1 reads MNHNS; CDR2 reads SASEGT. CDR3 sequence reads: CASSETGTTYYEQYF. The DNA of the CDR3 is TGTGCCAGCAGTGAAACAGGGACGACCTACTACGAGCAGTACTTC.

The chain couples TRBV6-1 to TRBJ2-7; maybe TRBD1 (6 bases). The CDR3 loop spans 13 amino acids. CDR1 is MNHNS, CDR2 SASEGT, per germline. The germline V and J ends were trimmed by 4 bases and 4 bases, with 11 bases remaining between them. Here the CDR3 reads CASSAGDTYEQYF. The CDR3 bases are TGTGCCAGCAGTGCTGGGGACACATACGAGCAGTACTTC.

This chain connects TRBV28 to TRBJ1-3, with D perhaps matching TRBD1 (5 bases). The CDR3 covers 15 residues. Deletions cut 7 bases from V and 3 bases from J, with 16 bases between. Germline V gene data show CDR1 as MDHEN and CDR2 as SYDVKM. CDR3 in amino acids: CASIAGQRGGNTIYF. CDR3 DNA sequence: TGTGCCAGCATCGCCGGGCAGAGGGGTGGAAACACCATATATTTT.

The chain employs TRBV28 and TRBJ2-1; tentatively, D is TRBD1 (6 bases). V was pared by 7 bases and J by 2 bases, with 12 bases between. This CDR3 has 14 amino acids. Germline V lookup: CDR1 MDHEN, CDR2 SYDVKM. The CDR3 nucleotides are TGTGCCAGCATCCCTGGGGACACCTACAATGAGCAGTTCTTC. Protein product: CASIPGDTYNEQFF.

The CDR3 coding sequence is TGCAGCGTTGTGACGGGAGGACGAAACACCGGGGAGCTGTTTTTT. This sequence encodes CSVVTGGRNTGELFF. This chain joins TRBV29-1 and TRBJ2-2; 7 bases are shared with TRBD2. This CDR3 region has 15 residues. Germline CDR1 reads SQVTM; CDR2 reads ANQGSEA. V was clipped by 4 bases and J by 2 bases; unmatched bases: 7.

The V call is TRBV7-2, the J call TRBJ2-7, with 8 bases lining up with TRBD1. The CDR3 spans 14 residues. The ends lost 3 bases at V and 6 bases at J; junction bases unmatched: 7. Germline V gene data show CDR1 as SGHTA and CDR2 as FQGNSA. CDR3 DNA: TGTGCCAGCAGCTTTGCAGGGGGCGCATCCGAGCAGTACTTC. Its protein is CASSFAGGASEQYF. Filled out from reference TRBV7-2 and TRBJ2-7, the complete variable domain reads GAGVSQSPSNKVTEKGKDVELRCDPISGHTALYWYRQSLGQGLEFLIYFQGNSAPDKSGLPSDRFSAERTGGSVSTLTIQRTQQEDSAVYLCASSFAGGASEQYFGPGTRLTVT.

V and J are TRBV20-1 and TRBJ2-3; no definite D call. Deletions cut 6 bases from V and 6 bases from J, with 10 bases between. The germline V gene has CDR1 DFQATT and CDR2 SNEGSKA (reference sequence). This CDR3 spans 11 amino acids. For the CDR3, the DNA is TGCAGTGCCCAGACGCTCGATACGCAGTATTTT. Amino acids: CSAQTLDTQYF.

The chain employs TRBV28 and TRBJ2-7; no definite D call. This CDR3 has 14 residues. Per germline, CDR1 MDHEN and CDR2 SYDVKM. The V gene lost 2 bases and the J gene lost 5 bases, with 13 bases spanning the gap. The CDR3 bases are TGTGCCAGCAGTTTACCCCAACTCGGCCACGAGCAGTACTTC. This encodes CASSLPQLGHEQYF.

This clone was counted between two and nine times. The CDR3 region is CASSKDWVGGNQPQHF. CDR3 DNA sequence: TGTGCCAGCAGCAAAGATTGGGTGGGGGGCAATCAGCCCCAGCATTTT. The chain links TRBV21-1 to TRBJ1-5. TRBV21-1 is flagged as a pseudogene. The CDR3 runs 16 residues.

The chain joins TRBV18 to TRBJ1-1; D gene ambiguous. The CDR3 has 15 residues. Germline V gives CDR1 KGHSH, CDR2 LQKENI. The germline V and J ends were trimmed by 2 bases and 4 bases, with 14 bases remaining between them. The CDR3 protein is CASSPANKGITEAFF. In DNA, the CDR3 is TGTGCCAGCTCACCAGCCAACAAAGGCATCACTGAAGCTTTCTTT.

The gene calls are TRBV5-5 and TRBJ1-4; D gene uncertain. CDR1 is SGHKS, CDR2 YYEKEE, per germline (reference sequence). The CDR3 loop spans 11 amino acids. V lost 4 bases to trimming and J lost 10 bases, with 8 bases between them. The DNA of the CDR3 is TGTGCCAGCAGCACAGTAGGAAAACTGTTTTTT. Translation gives CASSTVGKLFF.

The genes are TRBV27 and TRBJ2-7; TRBD2 agrees at 12 bases. CDR3 length: 15 amino acids. Germline CDR1 reads MNHEY; CDR2 reads SMNVEV (reference sequence). The junction had 1 base not matched to a gene; V was cut back by 3 bases and J by 1 base. CDR3 residues: CASSFLAGGSYEQYF. In nucleotides, the CDR3 is TGTGCCAGCAGTTTTCTAGCGGGAGGGTCCTACGAGCAGTACTTC.

This chain connects TRBV4-2 to TRBJ2-7; 12 bases agree with TRBD2. CDR1 LGHNA and CDR2 YNFKEQ come from the germline V gene. Trimming cost V 0 bases and J 11 bases; bases outside gene matches: 17. The CDR3 is 18 amino acids. Here the CDR3 DNA reads TGTGCCAGCAGCCAAGAGGTCTCTAGCGGGAGGGCACGCTCGACGGAGTACTTC. As protein: CASSQEVSSGRARSTEYF.

This clone was seen only a few times. The chain links TRBV27 to TRBJ1-4; 7 nucleotides align to TRBD1. After removal of 3 bases from V and 8 bases from J, the junction contained 12 bases not matched to a gene. Germline V CDR1 and CDR2: MNHEY, SMNVEV (reference sequence). The CDR3 loop spans 16 amino acids. CDR3: CASSFVGGTEEEKLFF. In DNA form, the CDR3 reads TGTGCCAGCAGTTTTGTGGGGGGGACAGAAGAAGAAAAACTGTTTTTT. The entire variable domain, with the rest obtained from reference TRBV27 and TRBJ1-4, is as follows: EAQVTQNPRYLITVTGKKLTVTCSQNMNHEYMSWYRQDPGLGLRQIYYSMNVEVTDKGDVPEGYKVSRKEKRNFPLILESPSPNQTSLYFCASSFVGGTEEEKLFFGSGTQLSVL.

The V and J genes are TRBV30 and TRBJ2-1; D remains ambiguous. The CDR3 has 11 residues. CDR1 is GTSNPN and CDR2 is SVGIG in the germline V gene (reference sequence). Deletions cut 0 bases from V and 11 bases from J, with 8 bases between. Here the CDR3 reads CAWSVKRKQFF. The CDR3 DNA reads TGTGCCTGGAGTGTAAAAAGGAAGCAGTTCTTC.

The genes are TRBV5-1 and TRBJ2-1, with a weak D call TRBD1 (6 bases). CDR1 SGHRS and CDR2 YFSETQ come from the germline V gene. Between the trimmed V and J ends, which lost 4 bases and 7 bases, there was a span of 15 bases. This CDR3 has 14 amino acids. The CDR3, as DNA: TGCGCCAGCAGCCCAAGAACCGGACAGAATGAGCAGTTCTTC. It encodes CASSPRTGQNEQFF. The full variable domain, its missing parts supplied by reference TRBV5-1 and TRBJ2-1, is KAGVTQTPRYLIKTRGQQVTLSCSPISGHRSVSWYQQTPGQGLQFLFEYFSETQRNKGNFPGRFSGRQFSNSRSEMNVSTLELGDSALYLCASSPRTGQNEQFFGPGTRLTVL.

The V and J genes are TRBV5-1 and TRBJ2-3; 10 bases are a match to TRBD1. Losses at the gene ends were 4 bases for V and 2 bases for J; bases not matched to a gene: 7. CDR1 is SGHRS and CDR2 is YFSETQ in the germline V gene. The CDR3 has 16 amino acids. CDR3 sequence: CASSGGQGSHTDTQYF. The CDR3 DNA sequence: TGCGCCAGCAGCGGGGGACAGGGGTCCCACACAGATACGCAGTATTTT.

This clone was detected only once. The chain employs TRBV2 and TRBJ2-2; D uncertain. CDR1 SNHLY and CDR2 FYNNEI come from the germline V gene. This CDR3 has 13 amino acids. V lost 1 base and J lost 8, with 8 bases in between. CDR3 nucleotides: TGTGCCAGCAGTGAAGGGTTATTAGGGGAGCTGTTTTTT. It encodes CASSEGLLGELFF.

This chain joins TRBV19 and TRBJ2-6; D perhaps matches TRBD1 (5 bases). The CDR3 extends over 15 amino acids. Germline-derived CDR1 and CDR2 are LNHDA and SQIVND (reference sequence). V dropped 4 bases and J dropped 0 bases, with 7 bases sitting between them. CDR3: CASSTTGSGANVLTF. CDR3 in DNA: TGTGCCAGTAGTACAACAGGCTCTGGGGCCAACGTCCTGACTTTC.

J is TRBJ2-2 and V is TRBV11-3; possible D gene TRBD1, 6 bases. V was pared by 5 bases and J by 6 bases, with 16 bases between. The CDR3 runs to 15 residues. Germline CDR1 and CDR2: SGHNT and YENEEA. CDR3 DNA: TGTGCCAGCAGCGAAGGGACATCGTCCCCCGGGGAGCTGTTTTTT. Its protein product is CASSEGTSSPGELFF.